These 5 T cell receptor beta chains were sequenced from one sample in a study of CD8+CD57+ T cells in acquired aplastic anemia. According to the study, genomic DNA was the template for TCR beta VDJ and CDR3 profiling. TCRdb re-called the reads with MiXCR, one entry per CDR3 protein. The sample shows tens of thousands of distinct CDR3 sequences, roughly three quarters of them seen only once. All patients picked for sequencing had shown, by flow cytometry, an expansion of CD8+CD57+ cells. Sample: sorted CD4+, CD8+, or CD8+CD57+ T cells (not recorded which) from PBMCs. The receptors were sampled from a human donor with aplastic anemia.

V usage is TRBV7-3 and J usage is TRBJ2-1; TRBD2 matches 9 bases. V shed 2 bases and J 6 bases; nucleotides not matched to a gene: 8. The germline V gene has CDR1 SGHTA and CDR2 FQGTGA. The CDR3 runs 16 residues. The CDR3 DNA reads as TGTGCCAGCAGCTTAGGCTTAGCGGGAGAGGGCAATGAGCAGTTCTTC. It yields the protein CASSLGLAGEGNEQFF.

In this sample, this clonotype turned up a few times. V and J are TRBV7-9 and TRBJ1-5, with D hard to call. CDR1 is SEHNR, CDR2 FQNEAQ, per germline (reference sequence). The germline V and J ends were trimmed by 1 base and 6 bases, with 7 bases remaining between them. The CDR3 consists of 13 residues. The CDR3 here is CASSLGQSQPQHF. In DNA form, the CDR3 reads TGTGCCAGCAGCTTAGGCCAGAGTCAGCCCCAGCATTTT. The entire variable domain, with the rest obtained from reference TRBV7-9 and TRBJ1-5, is as follows: DTGVSQNPRHKITKRGQNVTFRCDPISEHNRLYWYRQTLGQGPEFLTYFQNEAQLEKSRLLSDRFSAERPKGSFSTLEIQRTEQGDSAMYLCASSLGQSQPQHFGDGTRLSIL.

This clonotype was seen once. This chain connects TRBV9 to TRBJ1-6; perhaps TRBD1 as D (5 bases). This CDR3 has 13 residues. Trimming cost V 4 bases and J 13 bases, with 15 bases left between them. The germline CDR1 and CDR2 sequences are SGDLS and YYNGEE. The CDR3 DNA reads TGTGCCAGCAGCAAGGGGCGGGGCTCCCCCCTCCACTTT. It specifies CASSKGRGSPLHF.

The chain carries TRBV7-9 and TRBJ1-5; 8 bases are a match to TRBD1. CDR1 and CDR2 (germline): SEHNR, FQNEAQ (reference sequence). The CDR3 is 14 residues long. The trim removed 5 bases at V and 7 bases at J, leaving 7 bases unmatched. The chain's CDR3 is CASSTGQGSQPQHF. CDR3 sequence (DNA): TGTGCCAGCAGCACCGGACAGGGTAGCCAGCCCCAGCATTTT.

On this clonotype itself: The conserved final phenylalanine or tryptophan is absent from the CDR3, which likely points to a read error. Because the CDR3's place on the DNA is in doubt, the DNA is left out and the CDR3 is given as listed by TCRdb. V is TRBV6-4 and J is TRBJ1-1. From its first to its last residue, the CDR3 has 8 amino acids. Germline V lookup: CDR1 MRHNA, CDR2 SNTAGT. The CDR3 loop reads CASSDTIL.